This entry lists 5 T cell receptor beta chains sequenced from one sample in a study of T cells in Graves' hyperthyroidism and ophthalmopathy. Authors of the study amplified TCR beta CDR3 regions from RNA transcripts. Researchers ran a first-round RT-PCR on the TCR CDR3 using the HTBI primer set. A single record per CDR3 protein comes from TCRdb applying MiXCR to the multiplex PCR reads. The sample contains about 600,000 distinct CDR3 sequences, 12% to 15% of which appear only once. Sequencing input: blood. These receptors all stem from a woman under 30 with Graves' ophthalmopathy.

The chain is built from TRBV19 and TRBJ1-1; the D is unclear. This CDR3 has 15 amino acids. Trimming shortened V by 3 bases and J by 10 bases, and 21 bases separated the two germline ends. Per germline, CDR1 LNHDA and CDR2 SQIVND (reference sequence). CDR3 amino acids: CASSMRVGDEHSAFF. The CDR3 coding sequence is TGTGCCAGTAGTATGAGGGTAGGTGACGAACACTCAGCTTTCTTT.

The sample holds many counts of this clonotype. The CDR3 sequence: CASSDRQGTMNTEAFF. CDR3 DNA: TGTGCCAGCAGTGACCGACAGGGAACCATGAACACTGAAGCTTTCTTT. The chain links TRBV6-1 to TRBJ1-1, with 7 bases fitting TRBD1. The V segment lost 3 bases and the J segment 0 bases; nucleotides outside the gene matches: 7. This CDR3 has 16 residues. CDR1 is MNHNS and CDR2 is SASEGT in the germline V gene.

This clonotype was counted many times. In DNA form, the CDR3 reads TGTGCCAGCATCCCCGGGGGGTCCGGGAGGACTGAAGCTTTCTTT. Translation: CASIPGGSGRTEAFF. The chain combines TRBV27 with TRBJ1-1; maybe TRBD1 (5 bases). Trimming stripped 7 bases from V and 5 bases from J, with 20 bases between. The CDR3 is made up of 15 amino acids. In germline, CDR1 is MNHEY, CDR2 SMNVEV (reference sequence).

This clonotype showed up just a few times. A much larger clone differs from this one at a single base, so this may be a read error. The chain has TRBV11-2 and TRBJ2-5; 9 bases fit TRBD1. The CDR3 has 13 residues. The germline V gene has CDR1 SGHAT and CDR2 FQNNGV. The CDR3 region is CTSNRGQQETQYF. The CDR3, as DNA: TGTACCAGCAACAGGGGGCAACAAGAGACCCAGTACTTC.

This clonotype came up many times. V is TRBV11-3 and J is TRBJ1-2; 8 bases map to TRBD1. The CDR3 has 17 residues. Germline trimming cut 5 bases from V and 0 bases from J; bases unmatched to any gene: 11. Germline CDR1 reads SGHNT; CDR2 reads YENEEA. DNA of the CDR3: TGTGCCAGCAGCCCCGGACAGGGACCATTCCCTAACTATGGCTACACCTTC. Protein sequence: CASSPGQGPFPNYGYTF.